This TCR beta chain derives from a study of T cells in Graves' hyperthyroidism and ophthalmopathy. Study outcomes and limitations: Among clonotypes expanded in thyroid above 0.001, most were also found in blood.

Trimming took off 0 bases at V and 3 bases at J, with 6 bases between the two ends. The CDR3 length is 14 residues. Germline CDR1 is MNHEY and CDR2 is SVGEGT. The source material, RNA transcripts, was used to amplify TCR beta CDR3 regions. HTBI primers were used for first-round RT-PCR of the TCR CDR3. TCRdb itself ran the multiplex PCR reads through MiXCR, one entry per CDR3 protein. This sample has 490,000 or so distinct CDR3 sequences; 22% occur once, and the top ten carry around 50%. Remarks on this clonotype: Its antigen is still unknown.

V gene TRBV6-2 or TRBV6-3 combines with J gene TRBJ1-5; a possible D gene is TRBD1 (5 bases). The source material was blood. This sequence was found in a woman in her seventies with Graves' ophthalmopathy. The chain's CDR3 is CASSYSGDNQPQHF. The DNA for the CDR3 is TGTGCCAGCAGTTACTCGGGGGACAATCAGCCCCAGCATTTT.